These 23 T cell receptor beta chains were all obtained from the same sample, sequenced in a study of shared clonotypes between healthy human individuals. Repertoires were generated with immunoSEQ multiplex PCR, while TCRdb's copy carries only in-frame clones and drops some. Of 2 million to 2.5 million clones detected, over 90% appear once; the ten largest clones hold about 0.39%. Specimen: naive CD4+ T cells from PBMCs. The subset: CD45RA+ positively selected. The receptors originated from a man aged 18 to 35 in good health. Some clones in this sample may be carry-over from other donors' samples.

This clone was counted a single time. This chain links TRBV5-1 with TRBJ1-2, with 9 nucleotides matching TRBD1. CDR1 is SGHRS and CDR2 is YFSETQ in the germline V gene. This CDR3 comprises 13 residues. After removal of 4 bases from V and 6 bases from J, the junction contained 4 bases not matched to a gene. The CDR3 is CASSMTGGHGYTF. The CDR3 nucleotides are TGCGCCAGCAGCATGACAGGGGGACATGGCTACACCTTC.

The chain is built from TRBV12-5 and TRBJ2-7, with TRBD2 identical over 11 bases. Trimming removed 5 bases from V and 6 bases from J; junction bases left unmatched: 9. The V gene's germline CDR1 is LGHNT and CDR2 FRNRAP. The CDR3 has 15 residues. CDR3 region: CASGVAGGPLLEQYF. The CDR3 DNA sequence: TGTGCTAGTGGTGTAGCGGGAGGGCCTCTTCTCGAGCAGTACTTC.

V usage is TRBV29-1 and J usage is TRBJ2-2, with TRBD1 as a possible D gene (5 bases). Trimming took off 4 bases at V and 4 bases at J, with 10 bases between the two ends. This CDR3 region has 13 residues. Germline CDR1 is SQVTM and CDR2 is ANQGSEA. The CDR3, as DNA: TGCAGCGTTGTTAAGGGGCGCACCGGGGAGCTGTTTTTT. Its translation is CSVVKGRTGELFF.

V gene TRBV7-2 combines with J gene TRBJ2-1; TRBD2 matches 10 bases. Looked up from germline, CDR1 is SGHTA and CDR2 is FQGNSA. Trimming removed 2 bases from V and 1 base from J; junction bases left unmatched: 5. CDR3 length: 17 residues. CDR3 coding DNA: TGTGCCAGCAGCTTACTAGCGGGAGCGTCTTCCTACAATGAGCAGTTCTTC. Encoded protein: CASSLLAGASSYNEQFF.

Notes on this clone: Other DNA sequences of this sample code for an identical CDR3. J is TRBJ2-3 and V is TRBV7-9; D not certain. V was shortened by 0 bases and J by 0 bases, with 7 bases between the two germline ends. Germline V gives CDR1 SEHNR, CDR2 FQNEAQ (reference sequence). CDR3 size: 15 residues. As DNA, the CDR3 is TGTGCCAGCAGCTTAGCCGTTGGCAGCACAGATACGCAGTATTTT. Residues: CASSLAVGSTDTQYF. Based on the CDR3 plus reference TRBV7-9 and TRBJ2-3, the full variable domain is DTGVSQNPRHKITKRGQNVTFRCDPISEHNRLYWYRQTLGQGPEFLTYFQNEAQLEKSRLLSDRFSAERPKGSFSTLEIQRTEQGDSAMYLCASSLAVGSTDTQYFGPGTRLTVL.

This clone has only one observation. This chain uses TRBV9 with TRBJ2-5; 11 bases fit TRBD2. The CDR3 extends over 17 amino acids. Germline V lookup: CDR1 SGDLS, CDR2 YYNGEE. V gave up 3 bases and J gave up 1 base; unmatched junction bases: 8. CDR3 bases: TGTGCCAGCAGCGAGGGACTAGCGGACCGGAGCCAAGAGACCCAGTACTTC. Its translation is CASSEGLADRSQETQYF. Full variable domain (outside the CDR3, taken from reference TRBV9 and TRBJ2-5): DSGVTQTPKHLITATGQRVTLRCSPRSGDLSVYWYQQSLDQGLQFLIQYYNGEERAKGNILERFSAQQFPDLHSELNLSSLELGDSALYFCASSEGLADRSQETQYFGPGTRLLVL.

The CDR3 DNA sequence: TGTGCCAGCAGTTTCCTCCCGGGACAGGGGTTTAGCGGGAGGAACGGGGAGCTGTTTTTT. As protein: CASSFLPGQGFSGRNGELFF. V gene TRBV28 combines with J gene TRBJ2-2; perhaps D is TRBD1 or TRBD2 (10 bases each). The CDR3 has 20 amino acids. Trimming shortened V by 3 bases and J by 7 bases, and 30 bases separated the two germline ends. Germline V gene data show CDR1 as MDHEN and CDR2 as SYDVKM.

This chain uses TRBV20-1 with TRBJ2-3; D gene unclear. From germline, CDR1 is DFQATT and CDR2 SNEGSKA (reference sequence). Between the trimmed V and J ends, which lost 8 bases and 2 bases, there was a span of 5 bases. There are 10 residues in the CDR3. CDR3 residues: CSPATDTQYF. In DNA form, the CDR3 reads TGCAGTCCGGCCACAGATACGCAGTATTTT.

The chain carries TRBV7-7 and TRBJ2-5; a weak D match, TRBD2 (6 bases). Trimming pared 4 bases from V and 2 bases from J, leaving 11 bases between. The CDR3 covers 14 residues. CDR1 is SSHAT, CDR2 FNYEAQ, per germline (reference sequence). This chain's CDR3 is CASSSTSRQETQYF. The DNA for the CDR3 is TGTGCCAGCAGCTCGACTAGTAGGCAAGAGACCCAGTACTTC. Looking up the rest from reference TRBV7-7 and TRBJ2-5 gives the full variable domain: GAGVSQSPRYKVTKRGQDVTLRCDPISSHATLYWYQQALGQGPEFLTYFNYEAQPDKSGLPSDRFSAERPEGSISTLTIQRTEQRDSAMYRCASSSTSRQETQYFGPGTRLLVL.

This rearrangement joins TRBV6-1 to TRBJ1-2; the match to TRBD1 covers 7 bases. Germline CDR1 is MNHNS and CDR2 is SASEGT. The length of the CDR3 is 13 residues. Unmatched junction bases numbered 11, after V lost 11 bases and J lost 5 bases. In DNA form, the CDR3 reads TGTGCCTGTCGAGAAGGGGGCCAATATGGCTACACCTTC. This encodes CACREGGQYGYTF.

The V and J genes are TRBV9 and TRBJ1-2; the D is unclear. The CDR3 is 18 amino acids. CDR1 and CDR2 from the germline V gene are SGDLS and YYNGEE. The V end was cut by 1 base, the J end by 2 bases, with 21 bases between. The CDR3 region has the DNA TGTGCCAGCAGCGTACTCGTTCCCCTAGGGCGGGTAAACTATGGCTACACCTTC. Encoded protein: CASSVLVPLGRVNYGYTF.

V usage is TRBV4-3 and J usage is TRBJ2-1, with TRBD2 identical over 12 bases. Germline V gene sequence: CDR1 LGHNA, CDR2 YSLEER. The CDR3 runs to 17 residues. V was pared by 1 base and J by 10 bases, with 11 bases of the junction left unmatched. CDR3 DNA sequence: TGCGCCAGCAGCCAAGCCTCGACTAGCGGGAGAGGTCGCGAGCAGTTCTTC. This gives the protein CASSQASTSGRGREQFF.

The genes are TRBV7-2 and TRBJ2-7; D gene ambiguous. Trimming stripped 2 bases from V and 2 bases from J, with 7 bases between. Germline-derived CDR1 and CDR2 are SGHTA and FQGNSA. CDR3 length: 13 amino acids. CDR3 DNA: TGTGCCAGCAGCTTACGAATAGCCTACGAGCAGTACTTC. This codes for CASSLRIAYEQYF. Based on the CDR3 plus reference TRBV7-2 and TRBJ2-7, the full variable domain is GAGVSQSPSNKVTEKGKDVELRCDPISGHTALYWYRQSLGQGLEFLIYFQGNSAPDKSGLPSDRFSAERTGGSVSTLTIQRTQQEDSAVYLCASSLRIAYEQYFGPGTRLTVT.

The V and J genes are TRBV6-5 and TRBJ2-7, with 7 bases matching TRBD2. The CDR3 runs 16 residues. CDR1 and CDR2 (germline): MNHEY, SVGAGI. The V segment lost 0 bases and the J segment 4 bases; nucleotides outside the gene matches: 9. The CDR3 coding sequence is TGTGCCAGCAGTTACTCGAAGGCGGGAGACGGTTACGAGCAGTACTTC. Translating gives CASSYSKAGDGYEQYF.

The J gene is TRBJ2-1, the V gene TRBV29-1; TRBD2 agrees at 9 bases. With 7 bases clipped from V and 4 bases from J, the junction kept 8 bases outside the gene matches. CDR1 and CDR2 from the germline V gene are SQVTM and ANQGSEA. The CDR3 spans 14 residues. The CDR3 here is CSARAGGPYNEQFF. For the CDR3, the DNA is TGCAGCGCCAGAGCGGGAGGCCCTTACAATGAGCAGTTCTTC.

V usage is TRBV28 and J usage is TRBJ2-7; no clear D. The germline V gene encodes CDR1 MDHEN and CDR2 SYDVKM. The CDR3 totals 12 residues. Trimming pared 6 bases from V and 2 bases from J, leaving 8 bases between. The CDR3 sequence: CASSQPPYEQYF. CDR3 nucleotides: TGTGCCAGCAGCCAACCGCCCTACGAGCAGTACTTC.

The chain links TRBV7-2 to TRBJ2-7; TRBD1 matches at 7 bases. The CDR3 extends over 14 amino acids. Trimming took 6 bases from V and 7 from J; bases not matched to a gene: 12. CDR1 is SGHTA, CDR2 FQGNSA, per germline. The CDR3 sequence is CASRPGQPVLEQYF. The CDR3 DNA reads as TGTGCCAGCAGACCGGGACAGCCCGTTCTGGAGCAGTACTTC.

The chain uses TRBV11-2 and TRBJ1-4, with D unresolved. Germline CDR1 and CDR2: SGHAT and FQNNGV. V shed 3 bases and J shed 0 bases, with 8 bases lying between them. The CDR3 runs to 15 residues. The CDR3 is CASSFLGTTNEKLFF. The CDR3 DNA reads TGTGCCAGCAGCTTTCTAGGAACAACTAATGAAAAACTGTTTTTT.

The V gene is TRBV5-1, the J gene TRBJ2-1, with 8 bases identical to TRBD1. The CDR3 extends over 17 amino acids. V shed 1 base, J shed 1 base, and the junction held 7 bases outside the gene matches. Germline CDR1 is SGHRS and CDR2 is YFSETQ. The CDR3 region has the DNA TGCGCCAGCAGCTTGCGGTGGCAGGGGGCTTCCTACAATGAGCAGTTCTTC. Protein product: CASSLRWQGASYNEQFF. The full variable domain, rest sourced from reference TRBV5-1 and TRBJ2-1, is KAGVTQTPRYLIKTRGQQVTLSCSPISGHRSVSWYQQTPGQGLQFLFEYFSETQRNKGNFPGRFSGRQFSNSRSEMNVSTLELGDSALYLCASSLRWQGASYNEQFFGPGTRLTVL.

The chain employs TRBV4-1 and TRBJ2-1; D possibly uses TRBD1 or TRBD2 (5 bases each). The germline gives CDR1 MGHRA, CDR2 YSYEKL. V lost 4 bases to trimming and J lost 2 bases, with 12 bases between them. This CDR3 is built from 15 residues. CDR3 nucleotide sequence: TGCGCCAGCAGCCCCCGGGGCCCCACCTACAATGAGCAGTTCTTC. Translating it yields CASSPRGPTYNEQFF.

The CDR3 loop is CASSVGGWDGELFF. The CDR3 DNA reads as TGTGCCAGCAGCGTAGGGGGCTGGGACGGGGAGCTGTTTTTT. This chain uses TRBV9 with TRBJ2-2; perhaps TRBD1 as D (5 bases). CDR1 SGDLS and CDR2 YYNGEE come from the germline V gene. The CDR3 is 14 amino acids. Trimming removed 0 bases from V and 7 bases from J, with 10 bases in between.

The J gene is TRBJ2-1, the V gene TRBV10-1; 11 nucleotides match TRBD2. CDR1 is WNHNN, CDR2 SYGVQD, per germline (reference sequence). With V trimmed by 5 bases and J by 6 bases, 6 bases remained unmatched. The CDR3 covers 15 residues. CDR3 amino acids: CASSSTGTSGNEQFF. As DNA, the CDR3 is TGCGCCAGCAGTAGCACCGGGACTAGCGGCAATGAGCAGTTCTTC.

Only one count was recorded for this clone. The V and J genes are TRBV7-8 and TRBJ2-7, with 7 bases identical to TRBD1. CDR1 is SGHVS and CDR2 is FQNEAQ in the germline V gene. Trimming at V came to 5 bases and at J to 5 bases, leaving 12 bases not matched to a gene. This CDR3 is built from 15 residues. The CDR3 here is CASSAVQGIPNEQYF. The DNA of the CDR3 is TGTGCCAGCAGCGCGGTACAGGGGATCCCCAACGAGCAGTACTTC.